The 10 T cell receptor beta chains in this list originate from one sample, sequenced in a study of control samples from healthy donors and cancer patients. The table came from immunoSEQ multiplex PCR; TCRdb's copy has only in-frame clones and leaves some out. The sample records some 78,000 clones, roughly nine tenths being singletons. Sequencing was done on a sample of blood. These receptors all come from a woman aged 55 to 70 in good health.

The chain combines TRBV5-8 with TRBJ2-3, with TRBD1 matching 8 bases. The V segment lost 3 bases and the J segment 1 base; nucleotides outside the gene matches: 4. CDR3 length: 15 amino acids. From germline, CDR1 is SGHTS and CDR2 YDEGEE. CDR3 in amino acids: CASSWRGQGTDTQYF. CDR3 DNA: TGTGCCAGCAGCTGGAGGGGACAGGGCACAGATACGCAGTATTTT.

This rearrangement joins TRBV3-1 (or the pseudogene TRBV3-2) to TRBJ2-7; 8 nucleotides match TRBD2. Unmatched junction bases numbered 8, after V lost 4 bases and J lost 0 bases. The CDR3 length is 16 residues. CDR1 is LGHDT and CDR2 is YNNKEL in the germline V gene (reference sequence). The CDR3 is CASSPGGVGSSYEQYF. In DNA, the CDR3 is TGTGCCAGCAGCCCGGGGGGGGTAGGATCCTCCTACGAGCAGTACTTC.

CDR3 region: CASSEYYRVRPQHF. Here the CDR3 DNA reads TGTGCCAGCAGTGAATATTACAGGGTGAGGCCCCAGCATTTT. This chain connects TRBV6-1 to TRBJ1-5, with D tentatively TRBD1 (6 bases). V gave up 2 bases and J gave up 9 bases, with 14 bases separating them. The CDR3 contains 14 residues. In germline, CDR1 is MNHNS, CDR2 SASEGT.

This chain links TRBV5-4 with TRBJ2-5, with TRBD2 identical over 7 bases. CDR3 size: 17 residues. Losses at the gene ends were 2 bases for V and 1 base for J; bases not matched to a gene: 11. Germline CDR1 is SGHNT and CDR2 is YYREEE (reference sequence). CDR3 DNA: TGTGCCAGCAGCTTACCGACCGGGGGAGGGCGCCAAGAGACCCAGTACTTC. It translates to CASSLPTGGGRQETQYF.

V and J are TRBV7-2 and TRBJ2-1, with a possible D match to TRBD2 (6 bases). This CDR3 is 19 amino acids long. Germline-derived CDR1 and CDR2 are SGHTA and FQGNSA. Trimming took 4 bases from V and 4 from J, leaving 26 bases between them. CDR3 bases: TGTGCCAGCAGCTCCCGGAGGGGAAAGGACCGGGACCGATACAATGAGCAGTTCTTC. This codes for CASSSRRGKDRDRYNEQFF.

In this sample, this clone turned up many times. Here the CDR3 DNA reads TGTGCCAGCAGTGCTAGACAGATCCAAGAGACCCAGTACTTC. It yields the protein CASSARQIQETQYF. This chain uses TRBV2 with TRBJ2-5, with D possibly TRBD1 on 5 matching bases. This CDR3 region has 14 residues. V shed 4 bases and J shed 1 base, with 10 bases lying between them. Germline CDR1 is SNHLY and CDR2 is FYNNEI.

This chain uses TRBV6-6 with TRBJ2-1; D possibly corresponds to TRBD1 (6 bases). V shed 6 bases and J shed 9 bases, with 18 bases lying between them. This CDR3 comprises 14 residues. Germline loops: CDR1 MNHNY, CDR2 SVGAGI (reference sequence). CDR3 residues: CASREPGTRGEQFF. DNA of the CDR3: TGTGCCAGCAGAGAGCCCGGGACAAGGGGTGAGCAGTTCTTC.

The chain combines TRBV6-1 with TRBJ2-7; tentatively, D is TRBD1 or TRBD2 (5 bases each). Germline V CDR1 and CDR2: MNHNS, SASEGT. The CDR3 runs to 13 residues. V was cut by 1 base and J by 6 bases, with 10 bases left in between. The CDR3 coding sequence is TGTGCCAGCAGTGAAGTGGGGGTTTCCGAGCAGTACTTC. It translates to CASSEVGVSEQYF.

The V and J genes are TRBV21-1 and TRBJ2-7; the table's D gene call, TRBD2, was not cross checked with the DNA. TRBV21-1 is reported as a pseudogene. CDR3 length: 15 amino acids. CDR3 DNA sequence: TGTGCCAGCAGCAACCCGACTGCAATGTGGCGCGAGCAGTACTTC. Its translation is CASSNPTAMWREQYF.

This clone appeared a single time. The J gene is TRBJ1-1, the V gene TRBV5-1; D may be TRBD1 (5 bases). This CDR3 is 15 amino acids long. Trimming took 1 base from V and 4 from J, leaving 14 bases between them. Germline assignment: CDR1 SGHRS and CDR2 YFSETQ. The CDR3 DNA reads TGCGCCAGCAGCTTGATAGGCAGGGTGGGCACTGAAGCTTTCTTT. Translating it yields CASSLIGRVGTEAFF.